These 8 T cell receptor beta chains originate from one sample sequenced in a study of OX40 agonist ivuxolimab in advanced cancers. The data were produced by immunoSEQ multiplex PCR, yet TCRdb's version contains in-frame clones alone and is incomplete. The data hold around 64,000 clones, with around 84% observed a single time. The input for sequencing was CD4+ or CD8+ T cells sorted from blood, taken in a trial of the OX40 agonist ivuxolimab. The receptors stem from an adult with an advanced solid tumor such as melanoma, head and neck, liver or kidney cancer.

Worth noting for this clone: The junction and the germline gene differ at one end; a read error may be behind it. The chain recombines TRBV10-3 with TRBJ1-5; D is unresolved. This CDR3 contains 14 residues. Germline CDR1 is ENHRY and CDR2 is SYGVKD. In DNA form, the CDR3 reads TGTGCCAGCAGTTGGGGTATCAGCAATCAGCCCCAGCATTTT. This codes for CASSWGISNQPQHF.

The V gene is TRBV27, the J gene TRBJ2-1, with no clear D. Trimming left V 6 bases short and J 3 bases short, with 15 bases between. Germline V gene lookup returns CDR1 MNHEY and CDR2 SMNVEV (reference sequence). The CDR3 spans 15 residues. In DNA, the CDR3 is TGTGCCAGCAGCCCAAAAGGTGGGAACTACAATGAGCAGTTCTTC. Amino acids: CASSPKGGNYNEQFF.

The chain couples TRBV6-5 to TRBJ2-5, with unresolved D. CDR3 size: 14 residues. In germline, CDR1 is MNHEY, CDR2 SVGAGI. V lost 6 bases, J lost 2 bases, and 13 bases lay in between. The CDR3 nucleotides read TGTGCCAGCAGGAGCACGAGGAGTCAAGAGACCCAGTACTTC. This translates into CASRSTRSQETQYF.

V is TRBV7-4 and J is TRBJ2-7; D is uncertain. V shed 6 bases and J shed 7 bases, with 1 base lying between them. CDR1 is SGHVT and CDR2 is SQSDAQ in the germline V gene. The CDR3 sequence is 8 residues long. The CDR3 nucleotides read TGTGCCAGCAGAGAGCAGTACTTC. Amino acids: CASREQYF.

The rearrangement joins TRBV20-1 to TRBJ1-2; 8 positions match TRBD1. This CDR3 has 11 residues. With V trimmed by 6 bases and J by 7 bases, 4 bases remained unmatched. Looked up from germline, CDR1 is DFQATT and CDR2 is SNEGSKA (reference sequence). The CDR3, as DNA: TGCAGTGCAAGGACAGGGTTTGGCTACACCTTC. It codes for CSARTGFGYTF.

A few counts support this clone. The chain employs TRBV30 and TRBJ2-5, with TRBD2 matching 12 bases. V dropped 3 bases and J dropped 5; count of bases not matched to a gene: 4. Germline loops: CDR1 GTSNPN, CDR2 SVGIG (reference sequence). The CDR3 spans 14 residues. The CDR3 nucleotides read TGTGCCTGGAGGACTAGCGGGAGTGTCGAGACCCAGTACTTC. It encodes CAWRTSGSVETQYF.

The DNA of the CDR3 is TGTGCCAGCAGTGAAGGGACGCAATATGGCTACACCTTC. Translated, it gives CASSEGTQYGYTF. This chain joins TRBV25-1 and TRBJ1-2; tentative D call: TRBD1 (5 bases). The V gene's germline CDR1 is MGHDK and CDR2 SYGVNS. Between the trimmed V and J ends, which lost 2 bases and 5 bases, there was a span of 9 bases. This CDR3 contains 13 residues.

V usage is TRBV27 and J usage is TRBJ1-1; 7 bases align to TRBD1. Germline values: CDR1 MNHEY, CDR2 SMNVEV (reference sequence). V dropped 3 bases and J dropped 2; count of bases not matched to a gene: 15. This CDR3 has 18 amino acids. The chain's CDR3 is CASSLWAGQGVGNTEAFF. DNA of the CDR3: TGTGCCAGCAGTTTGTGGGCGGGGCAGGGGGTAGGAAACACTGAAGCTTTCTTT.